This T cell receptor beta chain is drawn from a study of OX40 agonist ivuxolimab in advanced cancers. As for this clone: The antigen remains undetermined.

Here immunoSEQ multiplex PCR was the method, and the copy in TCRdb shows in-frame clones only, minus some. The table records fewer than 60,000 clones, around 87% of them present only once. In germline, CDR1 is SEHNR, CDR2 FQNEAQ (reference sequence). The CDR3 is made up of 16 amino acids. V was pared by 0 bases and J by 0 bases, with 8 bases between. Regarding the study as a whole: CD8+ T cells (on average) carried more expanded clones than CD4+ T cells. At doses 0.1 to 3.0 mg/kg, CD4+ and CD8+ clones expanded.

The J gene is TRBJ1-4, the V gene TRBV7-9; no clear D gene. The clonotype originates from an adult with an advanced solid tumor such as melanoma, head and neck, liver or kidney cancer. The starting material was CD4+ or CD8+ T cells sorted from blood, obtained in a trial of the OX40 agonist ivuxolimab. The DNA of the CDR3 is TGTGCCAGCAGCTTAGCCAATGTGGCAACTAATGAAAAACTGTTTTTT. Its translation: CASSLANVATNEKLFF.